These T cell receptor beta chains were read from a single sample in a study of beta chain features in type 1 diabetes. The protocol was immunoSEQ multiplex PCR, while the TCRdb copy is restricted to in-frame clones and leaves out a portion. The sample shows some 140,000 clones, around 9% of them seen only once. Sequenced material: central memory CD4+ T cells from blood. These receptors all come from a man aged 25 to 40 with type 1 diabetes. Each CDR3 is given with its conserved first and last residue. Clone size is stated in some rows and not others, as once, few, many or a class when expanded.

j_gene,v_gene,abundance,CDR3aa
TRBJ1-6,TRBV30,NA,CAWNRVPSPLHF
TRBJ2-1,TRBV4-2,NA,CASSSRTSGGGEQFF
TRBJ1-6,TRBV6-1,few,CASKSGNSSPLHF
TRBJ2-5,TRBV9,few,CASSVPSGTQYF
TRBJ2-1,TRBV5-4,once,CASSLALAGGGEQFF
TRBJ2-6,TRBV5-5,few,CASLSSGANVLTF
TRBJ2-5,TRBV7-2,NA,CASSFTSGEETQYF
TRBJ2-5,TRBV7-6,few,CASSFRASEETQYF
TRBJ2-1,TRBV2,NA,CASSSDSGSYNEQFF
TRBJ1-6,TRBV28,few,CASRRTGASNSPLHF
TRBJ2-1,TRBV5-4,NA,CASTTPRTGTDNEQFF
TRBJ1-5,TRBV7-9,NA,CASSLMGDQPQHF
TRBJ2-5,TRBV30,NA,CACSLAGGETQYF
TRBJ2-4,TRBV5-1,few,CASSFAGTTIQYF
TRBJ2-7,TRBV28,NA,CASRRDYEQYF
TRBJ1-1,TRBV18,NA,CASSSGQGTFNTEAFF
TRBJ2-3,TRBV5-1,few,CASSLAGYSTDTQYF
TRBJ1-1,TRBV7-6,NA,CASSPGRNTEAFF
TRBJ1-2,TRBV6-5,few,CASSLTGLYGYTF
TRBJ2-3,TRBV5-1,many,CASSSERGGDTQYF
TRBJ2-7,TRBV29-1,NA,CSVAGGTAFYEQYF
TRBJ1-1,TRBV10-3,few,CATGTGVNTEAFF
TRBJ2-7,TRBV9,NA,CASSQEAYEQYF
TRBJ2-4,TRBV29-1,NA,CSVPRDNDQAKNIQYF
TRBJ2-5,TRBV9,NA,CASSVDGGLGVAQYF
TRBJ2-7,TRBV7-3,NA,CASSSRDSLLF
TRBJ2-7,TRBV5-1,few,CASRSGQGVMDEQYF
TRBJ2-4,TRBV5-4,NA,CASSSTSGGPPGGNIQYF
TRBJ1-1,TRBV5-4,few,CASSTRQVTTEAFF
TRBJ2-5,TRBV18,NA,CASSPSIWRVQETQYF
TRBJ2-7,TRBV5-1,NA,CASSLLGTRDDEQYF
TRBJ2-2,TRBV5-1,NA,CASSFTVGVTGELFF
TRBJ1-4,TRBV28,NA,CASSLGGSTNEKLFF
TRBJ1-4,TRBV7-2,few,CASSLTGGGEKLFF
TRBJ1-6,TRBV9,few,CASSEAGTASPLHF
TRBJ2-1,TRBV29-1,NA,CSVSLAGGPDEQFF
TRBJ2-3,TRBV7-2,NA,CASGQGFADTQYF
TRBJ2-1,TRBV6-6,NA,CAISAASNEQFF
TRBJ2-1,TRBV4-1,medium-sized,CASSQVIAGSSYNEQFF
TRBJ2-3,TRBV6-6,few,CASSYSGAGDPDTQYF
TRBJ2-5,TRBV27,many,CASTPAAGGKETQYF
TRBJ2-7,TRBV28,NA,CASAINGGTWNEQYF
TRBJ2-2,TRBV5-1,NA,CASQRQGANTGELFF
TRBJ1-3,TRBV29-1,few,CSVGGGSIGNTIYF
TRBJ1-5,TRBV18,few,CASSPPLQGNQPQHF
TRBJ1-6,TRBV27,few,CASRGPGTGYNSPLHF
TRBJ2-2,TRBV4-2,NA,CASSLRLAGASGELFF
TRBJ1-1,TRBV14,many,CASSLGATEAFF
TRBJ1-2,TRBV5-1,few,CASSAGDSSRSGYTF
TRBJ2-4,TRBV2,few,CASSPDSPGNIQYF
TRBJ2-6,TRBV5-1,NA,CGCGLNSGANVLTF
TRBJ2-7,TRBV6-5,few,CASLPDRASSYEQYF